This entry lists 14 T cell receptor beta chains sequenced from one sample in a study of response to subunit inactivated influenza vaccine. In TCRdb, the RT-PCR reads were re-called with MiXCR into one record per CDR3 protein. The sample shows hundreds of thousands of distinct CDR3 sequences, 12% to 15% of them seen only once. The sample in question was PBMCs from blood, obtained approximately 15 days before vaccination. All receptors come from a man aged 50-60 years who received an inactivated influenza vaccine.

The rearrangement joins TRBV5-1 to TRBJ2-7; D perhaps matches TRBD1 (5 bases). Trimming took off 0 bases at V and 3 bases at J, with 13 bases between the two ends. The CDR3 covers 15 residues. The germline V gene encodes CDR1 SGHRS and CDR2 YFSETQ. Written as DNA, the CDR3 is TGCGCCAGCAGCTTGGAGTATACAGGATACTACGAGCAGTACTTC. Encoded protein: CASSLEYTGYYEQYF.

This clonotype was counted at least ten times. The chain recombines TRBV3-1 with TRBJ1-2; the D gene is possibly TRBD1 (6 bases). The CDR3 spans 12 residues. Germline V gene data show CDR1 as LGHDT and CDR2 as YNNKEL (reference sequence). V shed 5 bases and J shed 8 bases, with 12 bases lying between them. DNA for the CDR3: TGTGCCAGCAGCGAAACAGGGACCGGCTACACCTTC. It is translated as CASSETGTGYTF.

This clonotype was detected a few times. V is TRBV9 and J is TRBJ1-2, with a weak D call TRBD1 (6 bases). From germline, CDR1 is SGDLS and CDR2 YYNGEE. Trimming removed 6 bases from V and 7 bases from J, with 16 bases in between. The CDR3 has 13 residues. The CDR3 DNA reads TGTGCCAGCAATGGTTTCACAGGGAGTGGCTACACCTTC. Translating it yields CASNGFTGSGYTF. Full variable domain (remainder filled in from reference TRBV9 and TRBJ1-2): DSGVTQTPKHLITATGQRVTLRCSPRSGDLSVYWYQQSLDQGLQFLIQYYNGEERAKGNILERFSAQQFPDLHSELNLSSLELGDSALYFCASNGFTGSGYTFGSGTRLTVV.

This clonotype has at least ten counts. V and J are TRBV2 and TRBJ1-6, with D possibly TRBD1 on 6 matching bases. The CDR3 sequence is 16 residues long. Trimming left V 9 bases short and J 0 bases short, with 15 bases between. Germline CDR1 SNHLY, CDR2 FYNNEI. CDR3 DNA: TGTGCCAGTACCGTCCAGGGGAGCTCCTATAATTCACCCCTCCACTTT. Amino acids: CASTVQGSSYNSPLHF. Complete variable domain (other parts from reference TRBV2 and TRBJ1-6): EPEVTQTPSHQVTQMGQEVILRCVPISNHLYFYWYRQILGQKVEFLVSFYNNEISEKSEIFDDQFSVERPDGSNFTLKIRSTKLEDSAMYFCASTVQGSSYNSPLHFGNGTRLTVT.

This clonotype was detected a few times. This chain joins TRBV28 and TRBJ2-1, with D unresolved. V was cut by 10 bases and J by 2 bases, with 12 bases left in between. The germline V gene encodes CDR1 MDHEN and CDR2 SYDVKM. This CDR3 has 13 amino acids. The CDR3 nucleotides are TGTGCCACTGGAGACGAGACCTACAATGAGCAGTTCTTC. It codes for CATGDETYNEQFF.

The table lists this clonotype with many counts. The chain is built from TRBV20-1 and TRBJ2-1; no clear D gene. Germline V CDR1 and CDR2: DFQATT, SNEGSKA (reference sequence). The germline V and J ends were trimmed by 2 bases and 3 bases, with 2 bases remaining between them. This CDR3 region has 11 residues. CDR3 loop: CSARHYNEQFF. The CDR3 DNA is TGCAGTGCTAGACACTACAATGAGCAGTTCTTC.

This clonotype was seen only a few times. The J gene is TRBJ2-1, the V gene TRBV20-1, with TRBD1 matching 9 bases. Losses at the gene ends were 4 bases for V and 0 bases for J; bases not matched to a gene: 4. CDR3 length equals 15 residues. The germline gives CDR1 DFQATT, CDR2 SNEGSKA (reference sequence). CDR3 region: CSAIQGASSYNEQFF. DNA for the CDR3: TGCAGTGCTATACAGGGGGCGAGCTCCTACAATGAGCAGTTCTTC.

V is TRBV5-1 and J is TRBJ2-2; D gene uncertain. V was shortened by 7 bases and J by 1 base, with 11 bases between the two germline ends. The CDR3 covers 14 residues. Germline CDR1 SGHRS, CDR2 YFSETQ. The CDR3 DNA reads as TGCGCCAGCTCTTACCATAAGAACACCGGGGAGCTGTTTTTT. It is translated as CASSYHKNTGELFF.

A few counts support this clonotype. As DNA, the CDR3 is TGCAGCGTTAGTCCCGGGACAGGGCAGGGGCAGCCCCAGCATTTT. As protein: CSVSPGTGQGQPQHF. The V and J genes are TRBV29-1 and TRBJ1-5; TRBD1 matches at 9 bases. This CDR3 comprises 15 residues. CDR1 is SQVTM, CDR2 ANQGSEA, per germline. J lost 7 bases, V lost 5 bases, and 12 bases had no gene match.

This chain connects TRBV10-3 to TRBJ1-5, with D possibly TRBD1 on 5 matching bases. The CDR3 is 13 amino acids. V shed 10 bases and J shed 3 bases, with 13 bases lying between them. Per germline, CDR1 ENHRY and CDR2 SYGVKD. CDR3: CATSGGYNQPQHF. In nucleotides, the CDR3 is TGTGCCACCAGCGGGGGTTACAATCAGCCCCAGCATTTT.

About this clonotype itself: At one end, the junction sequence differs from germline, possibly due to a read error. The genes are TRBV7-2 and TRBJ2-7; perhaps D is TRBD1 or TRBD2 (6 bases each). The CDR3 length is 13 residues. Germline V CDR1 and CDR2: SGHTA, FQGNSA. The CDR3 here is CASRLGGGGEQYF. Written as DNA, the CDR3 is TGTGCCAGCAGATTAGGGGGAGGTGGAGAGCAGTACTTC.

This clonotype was detected only a few times. V usage is TRBV5-1 and J usage is TRBJ2-1; D remains ambiguous. Trimming cost V 1 base and J 5 bases, with 16 bases left between them. The CDR3 runs to 16 residues. Germline CDR1 SGHRS, CDR2 YFSETQ. The CDR3 DNA sequence: TGCGCCAGCAGCTTGTCGTTGGGCGGCCGAAACAATGAGCAGTTCTTC. Its translation is CASSLSLGGRNNEQFF.

Here the CDR3 reads CSAQRWTARVQETQYF. Written as DNA, the CDR3 is TGCAGCGCTCAAAGATGGACAGCAAGGGTCCAAGAGACCCAGTACTTC. The chain is built from TRBV20-1 and TRBJ2-5; maybe TRBD1 (6 bases). This CDR3 is built from 16 residues. Germline values: CDR1 DFQATT, CDR2 SNEGSKA (reference sequence).

Ten or more counts support this clonotype. The chain joins TRBV9 to TRBJ2-2; 7 bases are a match to TRBD2. This CDR3 has 16 residues. Germline V gene lookup returns CDR1 SGDLS and CDR2 YYNGEE. Trimming removed 2 bases from V and 6 bases from J; junction bases left unmatched: 10. This CDR3 reads CASSVRGKVDPGELFF. Written as DNA, the CDR3 is TGTGCCAGCAGCGTGCGGGGGAAGGTAGACCCCGGGGAGCTGTTTTTT.